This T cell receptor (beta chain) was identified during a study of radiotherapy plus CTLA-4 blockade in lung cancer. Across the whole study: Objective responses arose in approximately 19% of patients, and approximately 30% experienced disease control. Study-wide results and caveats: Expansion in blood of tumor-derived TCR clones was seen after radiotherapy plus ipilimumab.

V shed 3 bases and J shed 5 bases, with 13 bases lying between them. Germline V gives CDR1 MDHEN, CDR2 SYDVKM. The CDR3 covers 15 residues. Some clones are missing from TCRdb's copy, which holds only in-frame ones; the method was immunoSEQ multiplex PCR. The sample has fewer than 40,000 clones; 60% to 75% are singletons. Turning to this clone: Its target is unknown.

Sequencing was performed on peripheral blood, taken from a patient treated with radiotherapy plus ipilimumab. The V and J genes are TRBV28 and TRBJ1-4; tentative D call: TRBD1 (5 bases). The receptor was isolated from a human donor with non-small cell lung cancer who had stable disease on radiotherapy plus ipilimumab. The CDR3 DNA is TGTGCCAGCAGTTTGTATAGGGGAGTAAATGAAAAACTGTTTTTT. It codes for CASSLYRGVNEKLFF. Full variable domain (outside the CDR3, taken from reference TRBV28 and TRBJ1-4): DVKVTQSSRYLVKRTGEKVFLECVQDMDHENMFWYRQDPGLGLRLIYFSYDVKMKEKGDIPEGYSVSREKKERFSLILESASTNQTSMYLCASSLYRGVNEKLFFGSGTQLSVL.